Following are 4 T cell receptor beta chains from one sample sequenced in a study of T-cell memory formation after mild COVID-19. TCRdb re-called the 5' RACE reads with MiXCR, one entry per CDR3 protein. The repertoire holds roughly 300,000 distinct CDR3 sequences, with roughly 8% as singletons. Sequencing input: PBMCs or a T cell subset sorted from them (not recorded which). Receptors originate from a man aged 18-30 years who had mild COVID-19 (a few samples of this study predate the infection). Cell type and time point are not known.

The CDR3 protein is CASSPLVYGSYNEQFF. As DNA, the CDR3 is TGTGCCAGCAGTCCCCTTGTGTACGGCTCCTACAATGAGCAGTTCTTC. This rearrangement joins TRBV7-6 to TRBJ2-1; D remains ambiguous. Trimming shortened V by 6 bases and J by 0 bases, and 15 bases separated the two germline ends. This CDR3 is built from 16 residues. The germline gives CDR1 SGHVS, CDR2 FNYEAQ.

This clonotype has more than one count but fewer than ten. J is TRBJ1-6 and V is TRBV6-1; D possibly corresponds to TRBD1 (6 bases). Trimming shortened V by 4 bases and J by 8 bases, and 12 bases separated the two germline ends. CDR1 and CDR2 from the germline V gene are MNHNS and SASEGT. CDR3 length: 14 residues. The CDR3 DNA is TGTGCCAGCAGTGCAACAGGGAACGATTCACCCCTCCACTTT. Residues: CASSATGNDSPLHF.

Only a few counts were recorded for this clonotype. J is TRBJ2-6 and V is TRBV7-9, with TRBD1 identical over 12 bases. The V and J ends lost 2 bases and 5 bases, in that order; junction bases with no gene match: 4. The CDR3 has 17 amino acids. Germline assignment: CDR1 SEHNR and CDR2 FQNEAQ (reference sequence). CDR3 DNA sequence: TGTGCCAGCAGCTTACGGGACAGGGGGCGACGGGCCAACGTCCTGACTTTC. This translates into CASSLRDRGRRANVLTF.

This clonotype came up a few times. The chain combines TRBV6-2 or TRBV6-3 with TRBJ2-2, with TRBD2 identical over 9 bases. The germline gives CDR1 MNHEY, CDR2 SVGEGT. The CDR3 loop spans 15 amino acids. Trimming cost V 6 bases and J 9 bases; bases outside gene matches: 11. The CDR3 nucleotides read TGTGCCAGCAGCCCCGGGGTAGCGGGGGCCCGGGAGCTGTTTTTT. Its translation: CASSPGVAGARELFF.